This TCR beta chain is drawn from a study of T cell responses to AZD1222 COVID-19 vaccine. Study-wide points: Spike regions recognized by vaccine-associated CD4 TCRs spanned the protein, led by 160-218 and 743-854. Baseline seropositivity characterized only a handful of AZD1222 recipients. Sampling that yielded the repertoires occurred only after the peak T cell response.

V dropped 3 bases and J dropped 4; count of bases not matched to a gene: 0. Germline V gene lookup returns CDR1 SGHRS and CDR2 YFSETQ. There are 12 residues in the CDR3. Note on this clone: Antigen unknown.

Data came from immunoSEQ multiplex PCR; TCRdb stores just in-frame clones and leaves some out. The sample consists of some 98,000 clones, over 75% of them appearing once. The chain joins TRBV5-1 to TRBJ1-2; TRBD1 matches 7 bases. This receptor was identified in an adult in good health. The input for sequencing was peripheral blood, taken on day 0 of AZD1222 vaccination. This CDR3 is CASSWDSYGYTF. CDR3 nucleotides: TGCGCCAGCAGCTGGGACAGCTATGGCTACACCTTC.